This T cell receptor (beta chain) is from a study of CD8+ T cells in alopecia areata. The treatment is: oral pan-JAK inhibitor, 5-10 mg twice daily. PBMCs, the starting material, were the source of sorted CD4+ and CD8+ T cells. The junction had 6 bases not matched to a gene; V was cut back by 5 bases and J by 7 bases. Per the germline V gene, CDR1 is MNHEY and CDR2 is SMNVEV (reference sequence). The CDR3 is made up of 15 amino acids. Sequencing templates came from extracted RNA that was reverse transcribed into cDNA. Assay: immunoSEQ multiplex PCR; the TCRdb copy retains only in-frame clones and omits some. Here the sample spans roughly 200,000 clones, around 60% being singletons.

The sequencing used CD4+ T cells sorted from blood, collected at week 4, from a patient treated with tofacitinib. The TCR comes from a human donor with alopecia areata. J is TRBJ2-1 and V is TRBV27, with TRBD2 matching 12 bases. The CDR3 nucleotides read TGTGCCAGCAGTACAACTAGCGGGGGGCCAAATGAGCAGTTCTTC. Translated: CASSTTSGGPNEQFF.